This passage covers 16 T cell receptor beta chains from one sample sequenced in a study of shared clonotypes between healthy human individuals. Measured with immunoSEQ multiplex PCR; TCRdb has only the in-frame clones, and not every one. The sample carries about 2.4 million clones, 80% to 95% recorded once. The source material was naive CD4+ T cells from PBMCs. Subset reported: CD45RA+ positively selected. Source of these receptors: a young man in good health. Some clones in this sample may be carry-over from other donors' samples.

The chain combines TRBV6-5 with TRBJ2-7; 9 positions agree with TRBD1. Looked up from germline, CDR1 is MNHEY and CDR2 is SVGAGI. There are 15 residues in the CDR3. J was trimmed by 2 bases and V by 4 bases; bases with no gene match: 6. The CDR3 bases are TGTGCCAGCAGTTCCTCCGGGACAGGGCCCTACGAGCAGTACTTC. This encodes CASSSSGTGPYEQYF.

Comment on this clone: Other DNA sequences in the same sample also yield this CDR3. CDR3 region: CASSVVGDTGELFF. The CDR3 DNA follows: TGTGCCAGCAGCGTAGTGGGTGACACCGGGGAGCTGTTTTTT. V gene TRBV9 combines with J gene TRBJ2-2; D is unresolved. Germline V gene sequence: CDR1 SGDLS, CDR2 YYNGEE. Trimming cost V 0 bases and J 3 bases, with 6 bases left between them. This CDR3 region has 14 residues.

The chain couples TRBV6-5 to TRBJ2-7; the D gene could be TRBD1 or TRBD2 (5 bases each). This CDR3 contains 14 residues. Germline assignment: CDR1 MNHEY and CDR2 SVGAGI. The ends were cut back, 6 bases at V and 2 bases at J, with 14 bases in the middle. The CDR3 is CASSPRGGAYEQYF. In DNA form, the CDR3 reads TGTGCCAGCAGCCCCCGGGGCGGAGCCTACGAGCAGTACTTC.

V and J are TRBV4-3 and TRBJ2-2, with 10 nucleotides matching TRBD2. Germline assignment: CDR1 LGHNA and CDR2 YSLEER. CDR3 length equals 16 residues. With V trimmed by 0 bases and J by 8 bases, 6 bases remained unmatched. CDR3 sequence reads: CASSQDPAGGPGELFF. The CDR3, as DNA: TGCGCCAGCAGCCAAGATCCAGCGGGAGGGCCAGGGGAGCTGTTTTTT.

The CDR3 is CASSESGISETQYF. DNA for the CDR3: TGTGCCAGCAGTGAATCGGGGATTAGCGAGACCCAGTACTTC. This chain connects TRBV2 to TRBJ2-5; D perhaps matches TRBD2 (5 bases). The V gene's germline CDR1 is SNHLY and CDR2 FYNNEI. CDR3 length equals 14 residues. Trimming took 2 bases from V and 5 from J, leaving 12 bases between them.

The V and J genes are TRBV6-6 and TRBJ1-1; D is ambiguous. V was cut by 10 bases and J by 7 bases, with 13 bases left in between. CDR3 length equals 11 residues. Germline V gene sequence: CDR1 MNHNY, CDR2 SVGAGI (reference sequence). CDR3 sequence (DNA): TGTGCCACTGACCAGAAGGGTGAAGCTTTCTTT. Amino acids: CATDQKGEAFF.

The CDR3 protein is CSEHYGYTF. CDR3 sequence (DNA): TGCAGTGAGCACTATGGCTACACCTTC. The chain employs TRBV20-1 and TRBJ1-2; no firm D call. Germline V CDR1 and CDR2: DFQATT, SNEGSKA (reference sequence). V was clipped by 7 bases and J by 3 bases, with 3 bases between them. This CDR3 has 9 amino acids.

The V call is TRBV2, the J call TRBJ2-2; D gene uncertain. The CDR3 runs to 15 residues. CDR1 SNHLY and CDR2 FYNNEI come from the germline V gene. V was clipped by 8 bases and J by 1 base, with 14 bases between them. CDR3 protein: CASRAGGKNTGELFF. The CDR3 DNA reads TGTGCCAGCCGCGCAGGTGGGAAGAACACCGGGGAGCTGTTTTTT.

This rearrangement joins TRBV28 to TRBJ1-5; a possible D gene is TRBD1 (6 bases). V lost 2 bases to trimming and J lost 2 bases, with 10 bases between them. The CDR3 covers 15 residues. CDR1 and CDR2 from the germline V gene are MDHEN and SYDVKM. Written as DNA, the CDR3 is TGTGCCAGCAGTTTAGGGGGACAAGGCAATCAGCCCCAGCATTTT. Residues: CASSLGGQGNQPQHF.

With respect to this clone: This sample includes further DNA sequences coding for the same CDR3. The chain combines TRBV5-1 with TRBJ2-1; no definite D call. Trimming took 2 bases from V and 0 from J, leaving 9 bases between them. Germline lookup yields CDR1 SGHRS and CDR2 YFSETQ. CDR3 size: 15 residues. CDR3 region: CASSLASPSYNEQFF. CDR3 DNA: TGCGCCAGCAGCTTAGCGAGCCCCTCCTACAATGAGCAGTTCTTC.

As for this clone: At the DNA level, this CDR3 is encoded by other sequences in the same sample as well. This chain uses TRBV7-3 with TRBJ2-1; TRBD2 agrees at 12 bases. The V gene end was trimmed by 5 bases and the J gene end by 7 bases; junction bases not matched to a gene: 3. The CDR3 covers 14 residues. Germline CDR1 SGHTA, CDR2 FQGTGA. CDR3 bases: TGTGCCAGCAGCCCCGGGACTAGCGGGAATGAGCAGTTCTTC. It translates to CASSPGTSGNEQFF.

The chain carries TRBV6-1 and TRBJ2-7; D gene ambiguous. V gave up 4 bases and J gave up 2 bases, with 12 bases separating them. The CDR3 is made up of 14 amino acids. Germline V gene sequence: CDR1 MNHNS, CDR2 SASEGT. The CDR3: CASSGAAATYEQYF. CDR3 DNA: TGTGCCAGCAGTGGTGCGGCAGCGACCTACGAGCAGTACTTC.

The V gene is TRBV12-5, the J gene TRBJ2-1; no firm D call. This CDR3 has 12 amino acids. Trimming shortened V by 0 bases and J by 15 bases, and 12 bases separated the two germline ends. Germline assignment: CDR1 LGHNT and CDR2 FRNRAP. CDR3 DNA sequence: TGTGCTAGTGGTTTGGTAATGGAGCGATTGTTCTTC. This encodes CASGLVMERLFF.

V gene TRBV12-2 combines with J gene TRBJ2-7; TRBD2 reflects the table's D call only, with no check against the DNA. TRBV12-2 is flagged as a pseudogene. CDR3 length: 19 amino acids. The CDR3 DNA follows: TGTGCAAGTCGCTTCCCCGAGGCTAGCGGCAATGTTACCTACGGTGAGCAGTACTTC. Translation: CASRFPEASGNVTYGEQYF.

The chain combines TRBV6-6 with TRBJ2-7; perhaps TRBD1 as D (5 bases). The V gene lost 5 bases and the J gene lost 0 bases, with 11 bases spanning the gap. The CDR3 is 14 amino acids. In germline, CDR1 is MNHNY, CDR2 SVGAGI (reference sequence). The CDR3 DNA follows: TGTGCCAGCAGTAGGACACAAAACTCCTACGAGCAGTACTTC. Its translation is CASSRTQNSYEQYF.

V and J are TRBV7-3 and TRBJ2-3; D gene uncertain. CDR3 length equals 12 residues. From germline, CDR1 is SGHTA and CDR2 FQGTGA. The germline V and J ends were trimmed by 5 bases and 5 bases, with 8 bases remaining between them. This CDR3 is CASSAVGDTQYF. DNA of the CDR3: TGTGCCAGCAGCGCGGTGGGAGATACGCAGTATTTT.